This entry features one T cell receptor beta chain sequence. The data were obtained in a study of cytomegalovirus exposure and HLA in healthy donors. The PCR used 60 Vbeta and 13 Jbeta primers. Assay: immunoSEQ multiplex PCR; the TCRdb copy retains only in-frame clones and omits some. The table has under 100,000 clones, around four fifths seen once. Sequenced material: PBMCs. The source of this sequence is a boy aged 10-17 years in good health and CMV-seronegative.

As DNA, the CDR3 is TGCGCCAGCAGCCAAGAAGAAGGGGCCCTCATTCAGCCCCAGCATTTT. Translated, it gives CASSQEEGALIQPQHF. This sequence joins TRBV4-1 and TRBJ1-5; perhaps TRBD1 as D (5 bases). CDR3 size: 16 residues. Trimming took off 0 bases at V and 6 bases at J, with 15 bases between the two ends. The germline gives CDR1 MGHRA, CDR2 YSYEKL.